This T cell receptor (beta chain) was profiled in a study of Ad26.COV2.S vaccination and SARS-CoV-2 variants. Looking at the study overall: Ad26.COV2.S given intramuscularly, once or twice 56 days apart.

Treatment: 15 to 20 received Ad26.COV2.S at low or high dose, single or two shots; several received placebo; per-sample allocation not given. Sampling took place 63 days after the first vaccine or placebo injection. This person who donated was an adult of 18-55 years in Boston. Clones were read by immunoSEQ multiplex PCR, and TCRdb kept only the in-frame ones, dropping some. The sample yields fewer than 500,000 clones, 90% seen once. The CDR3 has 15 residues. Germline loops: CDR1 MNHEY, CDR2 SVGAGI. Trimming removed 2 bases at V and 1 base at J, with 10 bases between. As regards this clone: The sample has other DNA sequences that encode this CDR3 too.

This sequence was found in a person between 18 and 65 years old who received the Ad26.COV2.S COVID-19 vaccine or a placebo. The sample consisted of peripheral blood, taken in a trial of Ad26.COV2.S vaccine versus placebo. V gene TRBV6-5 combines with J gene TRBJ2-3, with D maybe TRBD2 (6 bases). Written as DNA, the CDR3 is TGTGCCAGCAGTTACGGGAGGAGGGGCACAGATACGCAGTATTTT. Its translation: CASSYGRRGTDTQYF.